The clone carrying this T cell receptor beta chain was seen ten or more times. This record belongs to a study of CD8+CD57+ T cells in acquired aplastic anemia. Overall study context: Sorted CD4+ and CD8+ cells gave a mean 3.2 ug DNA, range roughly 0.18 to 30 ug.

Germline assignment: CDR1 DFQATT and CDR2 SNEGSKA (reference sequence). The CDR3 spans 14 residues. V dropped 5 bases and J dropped 4; count of bases not matched to a gene: 5. Sequencing involved patients with CD8+CD57+ cell expansion previously shown by flow cytometry. Patients had received no therapy at the time of blood sampling. Genomic DNA, the template, was used for profiling of the TCR beta VDJ and CDR3. TCRdb redid the calling of the reads with MiXCR, one entry per CDR3 protein. The sample carries approximately 190,000 distinct CDR3 sequences, roughly half recorded once. The sequenced sample consisted of sorted CD4+, CD8+, or CD8+CD57+ T cells (not recorded which) from PBMCs. This chain links TRBV20-1 with TRBJ2-3, with 11 bases aligning to TRBD2. The sequence was obtained from a human donor with aplastic anemia. The CDR3 DNA reads as TGCAGTGCTCCGACTAGCGGGAAATCAGATACGCAGTATTTT. Its protein product is CSAPTSGKSDTQYF.